This record concerns one T cell receptor beta chain sequence. Which antigen it targets is not known. At one boundary the junction diverges from the germline segment, which might be a read error. The sample comes from a study of Graves' ophthalmopathy and Graves' hyperthyroidism (dated by TCRdb to about 2018). Regarding the complete study: Peripheral blood samples were taken at the time of initial diagnosis, before any treatment was given. An independent validation cohort was composed of 18 hyperthyroidism patients and 15 to 17 patients who later progressed from hyperthyroidism to ophthalmopathy. In roughly 6 hyperthyroidism patients, T-cell repertoires of thyroid tissue and blood were compared. The study used signatures of the TCR beta repertoire to tell Graves' ophthalmopathy apart from Graves' hyperthyroidism and to predict which patients would progress to ophthalmopathy. In total, around 140 blood samples were TCR-sequenced: 43 ophthalmopathy, some 75 hyperthyroidism and about 17 hyperthyroidism-to-ophthalmopathy patients. To explore V-J signatures that separate ophthalmopathy from hyperthyroidism, a discovery set of about a hundred patients was enrolled, consisting of about 41 with ophthalmopathy and roughly 60 with stable hyperthyroidism. After sampling, hyperthyroidism patients received methimazole starting at 30 mg daily, and ophthalmopathy patients received high-dose intravenous methylprednisolone.

CDR1 is given as SEHNR and CDR2 as FQNEAQ, both from the germline V gene (reference sequence). The CDR3 contains 16 residues, cysteine and phenylalanine counted. Left in the record is the CDR3 DNA by itself, 48 bases read in frame from the first base. Ophthalmopathy patients were characterized by moderately to severely active disease, a Clinical Activity Score of at least 3, a NOSPECS grade of at least 4, and a disease duration under 3 months. Patients with other autoimmune diseases, uncontrolled infections, pregnancy or lactation were excluded from the study. Clinical symptoms, serum thyroxine, TRAb, thyroid ultrasound and orbital computed tomography were used for diagnosis. Using Ficoll-Paque density gradient centrifugation, PBMCs were isolated from 9.5 to 10 ml of fresh peripheral blood. Trizol reagent was used to extract the total RNA, and its quality was then checked on an Agilent 2100 Bioanalyzer.

Summary of the overall study and its limitations: In validation, the model predicted ophthalmopathy progression with less than 71% sensitivity and around 72% specificity; some twelve predicted patients were CT-confirmed with GO in a median of approximately six months. The 13-signature model separated ophthalmopathy from stable hyperthyroidism with 87.88% sensitivity and about 81% specificity in cross-validation, and 80%/75% in the test set. Most of the expanded thyroid clonotypes with a frequency above 0.001 were also detected in blood, and it was suggested that the thyroid immune response may be reflected by blood repertoires. Sample size was not statistically predetermined, and group allocation was not concealed from the investigators.

TCR beta CDR3 regions were amplified from RNA transcripts for repertoire sequencing. The first round of RT-PCR was done with HTBI primers and the Qiagen OneStep RT-PCR kit, and was followed by a second round of multiplex PCR, then size selection and purification. Libraries were sequenced paired-end with 100 bp reads on an Illumina HiSeq2000. The paper's processing steps were these. SOAPnuke was used for read processing, and reads with adapters, uncalled bases, a mean Phred below 15, or no exact constant-primer or identifier match were discarded. COPE v1.2.5 was used to merge high-quality paired reads. Clonotypes were defined as unique nucleotide sequences and were aligned to IMGT TRB V, D and J references using MiTCR v1.1. The analysis was limited to V-J combinations with a frequency above 0.0001, which together covered 99.2% of the repertoires. A TCR clonal expansion and chaos score per V-J combination was defined as the ratio of F50 clonal expansion to chaos observed in the TCRdist matrix. Welch's t-statistics and random forest were used to reduce the features to about twelve V-J combinations, which were then used as input to a naive Bayes classifier. The Morisita-Horn index was used to measure how similar the thyroid and blood repertoires were. TCRdb reworked the public reads: Q25 trimming with fastp, MiXCR clone assembly, productive beta chains retained. Each record represents a unique CDR3 protein, reported with the most common genes and DNA among its rows. It is TCRdb's table, rather than the study itself, that gives the V and J calls and clone size. For this sample the table gives 240,000 or so distinct CDR3 sequences, of which around 50% were detected only once. 40% to 55% of the sample goes to the ten largest clones.

The sequence links TRBV7-9 to TRBJ2-5, with 9 bases matching TRBD2. Sequenced: peripheral blood. The sequence came from an adult man with Graves' ophthalmopathy. CDR3 reads: CASTAWGGGAKETQYF. The nucleotides read TGTGCTAGCACCGCCTGGGGCGGGGGGGCAAAAGAGACCCAGTACTTC. With the portions outside the CDR3 filled from the reference TRBV7-9 and TRBJ2-5 genes, the complete variable region becomes DTGVSQNPRHKITKRGQNVTFRCDPISEHNRLYWYRQTLGQGPEFLTYFQNEAQLEKSRLLSDRFSAERPKGSFSTLEIQRTEQGDSAMYLCASTAWGGGAKETQYFGPGTRLLVL.